The sequence of this T cell receptor beta chain was determined in a study of OX40 agonist ivuxolimab in advanced cancers. The wider study: Each patient was given ivuxolimab into a vein every 2 weeks, at 0.01 to 10 mg/kg.

Trimming removed 2 bases from V and 1 base from J, with 14 bases in between. The CDR3 extends over 16 amino acids. The germline gives CDR1 SGHRS, CDR2 YFSETQ. Produced via immunoSEQ multiplex PCR; TCRdb's table is partial and in-frame only. The repertoire includes 74,000 or so clones, less than 95% of them detected once, and more than 1.5% sits in the top ten. This sequence was found in an adult with an advanced solid tumor such as melanoma, head and neck, liver or kidney cancer. The rearrangement joins TRBV5-1 to TRBJ2-3, with D possibly TRBD1 on 6 matching bases. The sample consisted of CD4+ or CD8+ T cells sorted from blood, taken in a trial of the OX40 agonist ivuxolimab. The CDR3 DNA sequence: TGCGCCAGCAGCTTATTACAGGGAAGAGGCACAGATACGCAGTATTTT. Translating it yields CASSLLQGRGTDTQYF.